This T cell receptor beta chain was recorded in a study of chemoradiotherapy in HPV16-positive cancers (dated by TCRdb to between 2021 and 2022). About the study as a whole: Functional T-cell assays on cells from two HPV16-positive patients defined candidate HPV-specific T-cell clones and common TCR motifs. The study asked whether T-cell immunity to the HPV oncoproteins E6 and E7 changes during chemoradiotherapy and whether this immunity affects survival. The candidate HPV-specific TCRs and motifs were then tracked in TCR repertoires from 80 to 95 patients with HPV-related cancers.

Repertoires were sampled repeatedly over the course of chemoradiotherapy so that clonal expansion in the tumor microenvironment could be followed. What the study reported, not specific to this receptor: The survival association was reported for HPV16-positive patients, and the functional definition of HPV-specific T cells was derived from only a couple of HPV16-positive patients. Among HPV16-positive patients, expansion of HPV-responsive T cells during chemoradiotherapy was associated with better recurrence-free survival. Expansion of candidate HPV-specific clones and E7-related TCR motifs was observed in the tumor microenvironment during treatment, whereas no such expansion was observed for non-HPV-specific T cells.

With respect to this clone: Its antigen remains unidentified. No much larger clone is present one base from it, and per-base qualities are unavailable.

Receptor amplification or capture employed the immunoSEQ multiplex PCR assay. TCRdb holds this immuneACCESS table with in-frame rearrangements only. Some clones are missing; in checked studies, unresolved V genes explain under half, and the rest has no known cause. The sample profile shows several thousand clones; 90% to 95% of them were found once. The ten largest clones capture around 3.1% of the sample. The receptor was isolated from a human donor with HPV-associated anogenital cancer. Source: tumor tissue, taken from a patient who underwent chemoradiotherapy.

The sequence in DNA is TGTGCCAGCACCGGGCGGGGGGGTGAGCAGTTCTTC. The encoded protein is CASTGRGGEQFF. The chain was built from TRBV6-5 and TRBJ2-1; TRBD2 fits 9 bases in the junction. Ends trimmed: V by 7 bases, J by 9 bases; bases unmatched to a gene: 4. The CDR3 covers 12 residues, taking in both the cysteine and the phenylalanine. Solely the CDR3 DNA is kept, with 36 bases framed from the first base. Looking up the germline V gene yields CDR1 MNHEY and CDR2 SVGAGI.